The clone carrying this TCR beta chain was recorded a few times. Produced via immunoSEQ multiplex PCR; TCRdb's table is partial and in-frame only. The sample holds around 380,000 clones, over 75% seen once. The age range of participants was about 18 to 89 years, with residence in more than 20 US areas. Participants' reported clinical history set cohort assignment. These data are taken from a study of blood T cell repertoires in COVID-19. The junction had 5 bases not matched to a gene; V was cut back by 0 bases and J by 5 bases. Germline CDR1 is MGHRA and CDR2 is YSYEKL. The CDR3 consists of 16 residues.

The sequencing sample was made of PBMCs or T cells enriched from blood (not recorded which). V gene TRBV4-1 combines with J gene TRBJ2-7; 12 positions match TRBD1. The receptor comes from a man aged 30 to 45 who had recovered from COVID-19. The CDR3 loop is CASSQDLGTGGNEQYF. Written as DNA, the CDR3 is TGCGCCAGCAGCCAAGATTTGGGGACAGGGGGCAACGAGCAGTACTTC.